The clone carrying this TCR beta chain was found many times. Antigen: not known. V lost 5 bases, J lost 4 bases, and 14 bases lay in between. The germline gives CDR1 LNHDA, CDR2 SQIVND (reference sequence). The CDR3 length is 14 residues. As to treatment: oral pan-JAK inhibitor, 5-10 mg twice daily. Both peripheral blood and punch biopsies of lesional scalp skin were obtained from patients who had alopecia areata. Reverse transcribed after extraction, RNA yielded cDNA as the sequencing template. Libraries were prepared by immunoSEQ multiplex PCR; TCRdb keeps only in-frame clonotypes and omits some of them. This sample has about 64,000 clones; just over 45% occur once, and the top ten carry about a fifth. These data originate in a study of CD8+ T cells in alopecia areata. The wider study: Treated patients took oral tofacitinib at 5 to 10 mg twice daily. Findings and caveats of the study: Lesional scalp, notably in alopecia totalis/universalis, had clonality above that of normal scalp. Resident alphabeta T-cell populations of normal skin are likewise subject to sequencing in scalp samples.

V and J are TRBV19 and TRBJ1-1, with unresolved D. This TCR was sampled from a human donor with alopecia areata. Sample: CD8+ T cells sorted from blood, taken around week 37, from a patient treated with tofacitinib. The CDR3 loop reads CASSSDPSGTEAFF. CDR3 DNA sequence: TGTGCCAGTAGTTCCGATCCCTCGGGCACTGAAGCTTTCTTT.